The 31 T cell receptor beta chains reported below all come from one sample, sequenced in a study of immune characterization of retroperitoneal liposarcoma. TCRdb fed the PCR reads into MiXCR, producing one record per CDR3 protein. The table has some 8,200 distinct CDR3 sequences, under 50% seen once; the top ten hold under 15%. The sample taken for sequencing was tumor tissue. These receptors came from a male donor with retroperitoneal liposarcoma.

The chain links TRBV5-1 to TRBJ2-5; 7 nucleotides line up with TRBD2. Trimming removed 0 bases from V and 4 bases from J; junction bases left unmatched: 9. The CDR3 loop spans 16 amino acids. Germline CDR1 and CDR2: SGHRS and YFSETQ. Written as DNA, the CDR3 is TGCGCCAGCAGCTTGGATTCCAGACTAGCTCGAGAGACCCAGTACTTC. Translation: CASSLDSRLARETQYF.

The rearrangement joins TRBV7-2 to TRBJ1-2, with D possibly matching TRBD1 (5 bases). The length of the CDR3 is 13 residues. Germline lookup yields CDR1 SGHTA and CDR2 FQGNSA. Trimming took 5 bases from V and 11 from J, leaving 18 bases between them. The CDR3 sequence is CASSPGRGQGYTF. CDR3 nucleotides: TGTGCCAGCAGCCCAGGACGGGGCCAAGGGTACACCTTC.

As for this clonotype: Compared with germline, one end of the junction differs, possibly owing to a read error. The chain recombines TRBV6-6 with TRBJ2-1; 9 bases agree with TRBD1. CDR1 and CDR2 (germline): MNHNY, SVGAGI (reference sequence). The CDR3 consists of 15 residues. This chain's CDR3 is CASNYSTGGGNEQFF. Here the CDR3 DNA reads TGTGCCAGCAATTACTCGACAGGGGGTGGCAATGAGCAGTTCTTC.

This clonotype appeared a few times. J is TRBJ2-5 and V is TRBV12-3 or TRBV12-4; 11 bases agree with TRBD1. The length of the CDR3 is 14 residues. V shed 7 bases and J 11 bases; nucleotides not matched to a gene: 12. In DNA, the CDR3 is TGTGCCAGCATCCGGACAGGGGGCTTTGATGAGCAGTACTTC. This translates into CASIRTGGFDEQYF.

The rearrangement links TRBV4-3 to TRBJ1-2; TRBD1 agrees at 10 bases. Losses at the gene ends were 5 bases for V and 4 bases for J; bases not matched to a gene: 16. Germline assignment: CDR1 LGHNA and CDR2 YSLEER. This CDR3 comprises 18 residues. DNA of the CDR3: TGCGCCAGCAGCTCCCAAGTGAGGGGGACAGGGGATGGCTATGGCTACACCTTC. This sequence encodes CASSSQVRGTGDGYGYTF.

This sequence joins TRBV12-3 or TRBV12-4 and TRBJ2-1; D tentatively reads TRBD1 or TRBD2 (5 bases each). The tail of the sequence fits TRBJ2-7 better, so the J call may be wrong. The length of the CDR3 is 15 residues. In DNA form, the CDR3 reads TGTGCCAGCAGTCCCGGTTCGGGACCTGACAATGAGCAGTACTTC. It codes for CASSPGSGPDNEQYF.

This clonotype came up a few times. The chain links TRBV6-1 to TRBJ2-1, with a tentative D call TRBD1 (7 bases). This CDR3 contains 14 residues. The V and J ends lost 7 bases and 4 bases respectively, with 14 bases between them. Germline V CDR1 and CDR2: MNHNS, SASEGT. The CDR3 sequence is CASTGGTVYNEQFF. The DNA for the CDR3 is TGTGCCAGCACAGGGGGGACAGTATACAATGAGCAGTTCTTC.

On this clonotype itself: Just one base apart from a much larger clone, this may be a read error. The V call is TRBV12-3 or TRBV12-4, the J call TRBJ2-1, with TRBD2 as a possible D gene (5 bases). The V end was cut by 7 bases, the J end by 13 bases, with 20 bases between. The CDR3 contains 13 residues. The CDR3, as DNA: TGTGCCAGCAAAGTGGGAGCCCAAGAGACCCAGTTCTTC. This gives the protein CASKVGAQETQFF.

By share, this clonotype ranks as medium-sized (0.01 to 0.1%). The chain links TRBV6-1 to TRBJ2-5; D possibly matches TRBD1 or TRBD2 (5 bases each). The DNA end favors TRBJ2-1, so the J call may be wrong. Germline CDR1 reads MNHNS; CDR2 reads SASEGT. This CDR3 is built from 15 residues. The CDR3 spells CASSHRDAWSETQFF. Here the CDR3 DNA reads TGTGCCAGCAGTCACCGGGACGCGTGGAGTGAGACCCAGTTCTTC.

The V call is TRBV6-6, the J call TRBJ2-3; D is unclear. The CDR3 extends over 12 amino acids. The V end was cut by 2 bases, the J end by 4 bases, with 4 bases between. Germline loops: CDR1 MNHNY, CDR2 SVGAGI (reference sequence). The CDR3, as DNA: TGTGCCAGCAGTTACGTCGCAGATACGCAGTATTTT. This sequence encodes CASSYVADTQYF.

This clonotype was seen only a few times. V is TRBV12-3 or TRBV12-4 and J is TRBJ2-1; D not resolved. The CDR3 has 15 amino acids. With 7 bases removed from V and 5 bases from J, the gap between germline ends came to 18 bases. In DNA, the CDR3 is TGTGCCAGCACATTCTCGATGATACACCACAATGAGCAGTTCTTC. This gives the protein CASTFSMIHHNEQFF.

This clonotype showed up just a few times. This sequence joins TRBV7-6 and TRBJ2-1; weak D call: TRBD2 (6 bases). The CDR3 is 14 amino acids. Germline values: CDR1 SGHVS, CDR2 FNYEAQ. Trimming took 2 bases from V and 8 from J, leaving 13 bases between them. CDR3 amino acids: CASSLSGSSYEQFF. In DNA, the CDR3 is TGTGCCAGCAGCTTAAGCGGGTCTAGTTATGAGCAGTTCTTC.

Only a few counts were recorded for this clonotype. The chain links TRBV10-2 to TRBJ2-1, with 16 nucleotides matching TRBD2. The germline V gene encodes CDR1 WSHSY and CDR2 SAAADI. Trimming removed 6 bases from V and 0 bases from J; junction bases left unmatched: 5. CDR3 length: 18 amino acids. The CDR3 protein is CASRMGLAGGSSYNEQFF. CDR3 DNA sequence: TGCGCCAGCAGGATGGGACTAGCGGGAGGGAGCTCCTACAATGAGCAGTTCTTC.

This chain links TRBV6-1 with TRBJ2-1, with 7 bases aligning to TRBD1. Germline V gene data show CDR1 as MNHNS and CDR2 as SASEGT. This CDR3 contains 15 residues. With 6 bases clipped from V and 8 bases from J, the junction kept 13 bases outside the gene matches. Here the CDR3 reads CASSPGRGRRDEQFF. The CDR3 DNA is TGTGCCAGCAGCCCGGGCAGGGGGAGAAGGGATGAGCAGTTCTTC.

This chain links TRBV6-1 with TRBJ2-1, with D perhaps matching TRBD1 (5 bases). The J call may be incorrect, as the DNA end agrees better with TRBJ2-7. The CDR3 spans 14 residues. The germline CDR1 and CDR2 sequences are MNHNS and SASEGT. The CDR3 here is CASRKGDFPYEQYF. The CDR3 nucleotides are TGTGCCAGCAGAAAAGGGGATTTTCCCTACGAGCAGTACTTC.

V and J are TRBV27 and TRBJ2-3; the match to TRBD1 covers 7 bases. Looked up from germline, CDR1 is MNHEY and CDR2 is SMNVEV (reference sequence). V shed 3 bases and J 5 bases; nucleotides not matched to a gene: 2. CDR3 length: 13 residues. CDR3 residues: CASSLRGQDTQYF. Here the CDR3 DNA reads TGTGCCAGCAGTTTGAGGGGGCAAGATACGCAGTATTTT.

The rearrangement joins TRBV6-1 to TRBJ2-4; 7 bases line up with TRBD2. V lost 1 base, J lost 13 bases, and 13 bases stayed unmatched. The CDR3 runs to 15 residues. Germline assignment: CDR1 MNHNS and CDR2 SASEGT. The CDR3 DNA sequence: TGTGCCAGCAGTGAAGGCGGGGGACGATACAATGAGCAGTACTTC. This encodes CASSEGGGRYNEQYF.

The V and J genes are TRBV6-1 and TRBJ1-2; D unresolved. V shed 2 bases and J shed 4 bases, with 8 bases lying between them. Germline-derived CDR1 and CDR2 are MNHNS and SASEGT. This CDR3 is 13 amino acids long. The CDR3 region has the DNA TGTGCCAGCAGTGAACAGTATAGCTATGGCTACACCTTC. Amino acid sequence: CASSEQYSYGYTF.

By sample fraction, this clonotype is medium-sized. V gene TRBV7-6 combines with J gene TRBJ2-1; D is perhaps TRBD1 or TRBD2 (6 bases each). Germline lookup yields CDR1 SGHVS and CDR2 FNYEAQ. This CDR3 has 17 residues. Trimming pared 5 bases from V and 13 bases from J, leaving 30 bases between. The CDR3 DNA is TGTGCCAGCAGCCCCCCTTTCGGGCGGGGCGAGGGGGAGACCCAGTTCTTC. Its protein is CASSPPFGRGEGETQFF.

The chain is built from TRBV11-2 and TRBJ2-1; no clear D gene. CDR1 and CDR2 from the germline V gene are SGHAT and FQNNGV. The length of the CDR3 is 14 residues. V was trimmed by 2 bases and J by 10 bases, leaving 15 bases between them. CDR3 in DNA: TGTGCCAGCAGCTTAATGCCGGACGCCTACGAGCAGTTCTTC. This gives the protein CASSLMPDAYEQFF.

CDR3 in amino acids: CASSLDRSNEKLFF. For the CDR3, the DNA is TGTGCCAGCAGCTTGGACCGCTCAAATGAAAAACTGTTTTTT. The chain recombines TRBV7-2 with TRBJ1-4, with D hard to call. Germline V gene lookup returns CDR1 SGHTA and CDR2 FQGNSA. Trimming shortened V by 3 bases and J by 5 bases, and 10 bases separated the two germline ends. The CDR3 sequence is 14 residues long.

This chain joins TRBV11-2 and TRBJ2-1, with TRBD1 identical over 8 bases. CDR3 length: 15 amino acids. Germline V lookup: CDR1 SGHAT, CDR2 FQNNGV. The J segment lost 4 bases and the V segment lost 5 bases, leaving 7 bases of the junction unmatched. CDR3 sequence (DNA): TGTGCCAGCAGCCTCGACAGGGGAATATACAATGAGCAGTTCTTC. Its protein product is CASSLDRGIYNEQFF.

In nucleotides, the CDR3 is TGTGCCAGCAGTGATTACCGCGGGATTACCACCTACAATGAGCAGTTCTTC. This codes for CASSDYRGITTYNEQFF. V usage is TRBV6-1 and J usage is TRBJ2-1, with D possibly matching TRBD2 (6 bases). CDR3 length: 17 amino acids. With 3 bases removed from V and 2 bases from J, the gap between germline ends came to 17 bases. Germline CDR1 reads MNHNS; CDR2 reads SASEGT.

The chain is built from TRBV6-1 and TRBJ2-1; the D gene is possibly TRBD2 (6 bases). The ends were cut back, 5 bases at V and 10 bases at J, with 21 bases in the middle. The length of the CDR3 is 15 residues. Per germline, CDR1 MNHNS and CDR2 SASEGT. The CDR3 DNA sequence: TGTGCCAGCAGTTACGGGCGGGGATGGTCCTACGAGCAGTTCTTC. Translated: CASSYGRGWSYEQFF.

This clonotype is categorized as medium-sized (0.01 to 0.1%). The chain recombines TRBV11-3 with TRBJ2-7, with unresolved D. This CDR3 is 13 amino acids long. Trimming pared 2 bases from V and 2 bases from J, leaving 7 bases between. CDR1 is SGHNT, CDR2 YENEEA, per germline. The DNA of the CDR3 is TGTGCCAGCAGCTTAACAGTGGCCTACGAGCAGTACTTC. Protein product: CASSLTVAYEQYF.

In the case of this clonotype: Germline and junction disagree at one end, which may indicate a read error. The genes are TRBV7-6 and TRBJ2-1, with D maybe TRBD1 (5 bases). Germline assignment: CDR1 SGHVS and CDR2 FNYEAQ. The CDR3 extends over 13 amino acids. The CDR3 is CASSSDRGDEQFF. CDR3 DNA sequence: TGTGCTAGCAGCTCCGACAGAGGTGATGAGCAGTTCTTC.

By its share, this clonotype is medium-sized. V is TRBV7-6 and J is TRBJ2-1; no reliable D call. The J call is in doubt because the DNA end fits TRBJ2-7 better. The CDR3 contains 16 residues. Germline CDR1 and CDR2: SGHVS and FNYEAQ. CDR3 sequence: CASSPGARSSYNEQYF. In DNA, the CDR3 is TGTGCCAGCAGCCCGGGTGCGAGGAGCTCCTACAATGAGCAGTACTTC.

This clonotype is deemed medium-sized (0.01 to 0.1%). The chain links TRBV7-2 to TRBJ2-3; D is ambiguous. The germline V gene has CDR1 SGHTA and CDR2 FQGNSA. The CDR3 is 14 amino acids. Trimming cost V 0 bases and J 2 bases, with 6 bases left between them. The CDR3 DNA reads as TGTGCCAGCAGCTTAGCCCAGCTCACAGATACGCAGTATTTT. It codes for CASSLAQLTDTQYF.

The sample holds a few counts of this clonotype. The chain uses TRBV6-1 and TRBJ2-1, with 7 bases that match TRBD1. In germline, CDR1 is MNHNS, CDR2 SASEGT. After removal of 4 bases from V and 5 bases from J, the junction contained 2 bases not matched to a gene. The CDR3 contains 13 residues. CDR3 region: CASSVDRNNEQFF. CDR3 DNA: TGTGCCAGCAGTGTGGACAGGAACAATGAGCAGTTCTTC.

The rearrangement links TRBV6-1 to TRBJ2-1; D not resolved. Trimming cost V 2 bases and J 3 bases, with 14 bases left between them. The CDR3 sequence is 16 residues long. Germline V gene data show CDR1 as MNHNS and CDR2 as SASEGT. The CDR3 reads CASSELSSTHYNEQFF. In nucleotides, the CDR3 is TGTGCCAGCAGTGAACTGAGCAGTACCCACTACAATGAGCAGTTCTTC.

This clonotype is medium-sized (0.01 to 0.1%) within its sample. The CDR3 nucleotides are TGTGCCAGCAGCTTAGCGGGGGTTAGCTACTACAATGAGCAGTTCTTC. Its protein is CASSLAGVSYYNEQFF. The chain combines TRBV11-2 with TRBJ2-1; tentatively, D is TRBD2 (6 bases). Germline V lookup: CDR1 SGHAT, CDR2 FQNNGV. Trimming left V 1 base short and J 3 bases short, with 13 bases between. The CDR3 runs to 16 residues.